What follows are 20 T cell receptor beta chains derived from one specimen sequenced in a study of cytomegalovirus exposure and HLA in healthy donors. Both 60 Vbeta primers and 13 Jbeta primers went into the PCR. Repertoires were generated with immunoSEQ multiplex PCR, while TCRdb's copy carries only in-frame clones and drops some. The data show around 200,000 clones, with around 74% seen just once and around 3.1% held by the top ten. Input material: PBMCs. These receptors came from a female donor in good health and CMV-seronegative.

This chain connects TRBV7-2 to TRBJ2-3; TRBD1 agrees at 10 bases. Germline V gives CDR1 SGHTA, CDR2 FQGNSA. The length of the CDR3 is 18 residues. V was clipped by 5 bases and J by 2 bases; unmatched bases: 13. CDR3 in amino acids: CASSPPGQGFFITDTQYF. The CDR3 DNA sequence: TGTGCCAGCAGCCCACCGGGACAGGGGTTTTTCATCACAGATACGCAGTATTTT.

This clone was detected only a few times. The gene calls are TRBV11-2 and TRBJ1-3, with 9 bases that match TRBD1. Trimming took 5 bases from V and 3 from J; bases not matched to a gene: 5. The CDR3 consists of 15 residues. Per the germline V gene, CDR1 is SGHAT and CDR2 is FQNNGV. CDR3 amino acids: CASSARTGVGNTIYF. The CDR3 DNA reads TGTGCCAGCAGCGCCAGGACAGGGGTTGGAAACACCATATATTTT.

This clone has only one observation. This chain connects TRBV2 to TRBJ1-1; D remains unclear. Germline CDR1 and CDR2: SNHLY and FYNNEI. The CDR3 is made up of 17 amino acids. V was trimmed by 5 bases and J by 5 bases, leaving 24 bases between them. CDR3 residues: CASSSETGPIFTTEAFF. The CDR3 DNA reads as TGTGCCAGCAGTAGTGAAACGGGTCCAATCTTTACAACTGAAGCTTTCTTT.

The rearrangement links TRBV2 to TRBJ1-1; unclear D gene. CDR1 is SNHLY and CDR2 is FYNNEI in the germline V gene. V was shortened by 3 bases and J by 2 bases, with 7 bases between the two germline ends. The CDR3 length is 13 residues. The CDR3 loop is CASSDGYNTEAFF. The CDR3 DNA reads TGTGCCAGCAGTGACGGGTACAACACTGAAGCTTTCTTT. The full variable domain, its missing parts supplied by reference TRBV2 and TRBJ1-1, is EPEVTQTPSHQVTQMGQEVILRCVPISNHLYFYWYRQILGQKVEFLVSFYNNEISEKSEIFDDQFSVERPDGSNFTLKIRSTKLEDSAMYFCASSDGYNTEAFFGQGTRLTVV.

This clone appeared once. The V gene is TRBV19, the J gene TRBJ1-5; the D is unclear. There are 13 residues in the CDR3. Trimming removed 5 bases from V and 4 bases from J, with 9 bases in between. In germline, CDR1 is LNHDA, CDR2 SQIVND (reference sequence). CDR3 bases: TGTGCCAGTAGTGAACAGTTTAATCAGCCCCAGCATTTT. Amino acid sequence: CASSEQFNQPQHF. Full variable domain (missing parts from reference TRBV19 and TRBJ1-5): DGGITQSPKYLFRKEGQNVTLSCEQNLNHDAMYWYRQDPGQGLRLIYYSQIVNDFQKGDIAEGYSVSREKKESFPLTVTSAQKNPTAFYLCASSEQFNQPQHFGDGTRLSIL.

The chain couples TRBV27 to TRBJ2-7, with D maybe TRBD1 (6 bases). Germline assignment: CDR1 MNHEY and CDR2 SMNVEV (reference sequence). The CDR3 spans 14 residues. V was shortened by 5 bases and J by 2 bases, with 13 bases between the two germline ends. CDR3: CASSPPGHTYEQYF. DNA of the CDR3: TGTGCCAGCAGTCCTCCGGGACACACCTACGAGCAGTACTTC.

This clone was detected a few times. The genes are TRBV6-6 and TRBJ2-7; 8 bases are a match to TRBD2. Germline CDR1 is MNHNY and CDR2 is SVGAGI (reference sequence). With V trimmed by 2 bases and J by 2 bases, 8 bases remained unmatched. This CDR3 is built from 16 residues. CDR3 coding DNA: TGTGCCAGCAGTTACCCGCGGGGTAGCGGGGCCTACGAGCAGTACTTC. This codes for CASSYPRGSGAYEQYF.

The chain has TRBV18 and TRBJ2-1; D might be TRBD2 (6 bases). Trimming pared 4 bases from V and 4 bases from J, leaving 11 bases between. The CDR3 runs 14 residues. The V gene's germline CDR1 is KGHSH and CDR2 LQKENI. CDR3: CASSQWGDYNEQFF. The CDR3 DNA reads TGTGCCAGCTCACAGTGGGGGGATTACAATGAGCAGTTCTTC.

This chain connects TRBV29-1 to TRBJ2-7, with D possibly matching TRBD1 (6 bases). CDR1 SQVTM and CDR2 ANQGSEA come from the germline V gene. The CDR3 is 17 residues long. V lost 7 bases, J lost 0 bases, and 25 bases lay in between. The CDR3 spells CSDPGVLYQYSSYEQYF. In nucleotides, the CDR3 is TGCAGCGACCCAGGGGTCCTATATCAATATAGCTCCTACGAGCAGTACTTC.

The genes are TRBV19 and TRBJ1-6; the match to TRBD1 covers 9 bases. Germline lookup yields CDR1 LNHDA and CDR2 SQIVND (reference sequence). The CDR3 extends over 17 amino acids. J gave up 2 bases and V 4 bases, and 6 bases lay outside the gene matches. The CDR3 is CASSTSGTGTYNSPLHF. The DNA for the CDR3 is TGTGCCAGTAGTACCTCCGGGACAGGGACCTATAATTCACCCCTCCACTTT.

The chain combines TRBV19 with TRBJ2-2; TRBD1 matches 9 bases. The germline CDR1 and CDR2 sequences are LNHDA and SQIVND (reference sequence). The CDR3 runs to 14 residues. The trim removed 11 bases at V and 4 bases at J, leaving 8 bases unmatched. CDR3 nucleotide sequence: TGTGCCGGACAACAGGGGGCGGCCACCGGGGAGCTGTTTTTT. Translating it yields CAGQQGAATGELFF.

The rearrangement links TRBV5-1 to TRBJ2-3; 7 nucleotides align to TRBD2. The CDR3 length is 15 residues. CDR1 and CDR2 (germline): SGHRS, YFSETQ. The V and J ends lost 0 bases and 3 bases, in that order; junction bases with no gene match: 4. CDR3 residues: CASSLGGSLTDTQYF. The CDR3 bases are TGCGCCAGCAGCTTGGGCGGGAGTCTAACAGATACGCAGTATTTT.

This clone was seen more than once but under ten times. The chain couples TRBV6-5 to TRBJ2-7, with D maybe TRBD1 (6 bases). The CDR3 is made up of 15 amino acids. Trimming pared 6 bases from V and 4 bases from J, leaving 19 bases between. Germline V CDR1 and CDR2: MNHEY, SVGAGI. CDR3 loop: CASSLTGLGSYEQYF. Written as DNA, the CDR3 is TGTGCCAGCAGCCTTACAGGGTTAGGATCGTACGAGCAGTACTTC.

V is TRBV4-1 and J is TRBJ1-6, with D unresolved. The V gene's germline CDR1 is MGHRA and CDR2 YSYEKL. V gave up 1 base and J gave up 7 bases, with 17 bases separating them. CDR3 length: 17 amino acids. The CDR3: CASSQVPATGRNSPLHF. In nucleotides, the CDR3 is TGCGCCAGCAGCCAAGTCCCCGCGACGGGAAGGAATTCACCCCTCCACTTT.

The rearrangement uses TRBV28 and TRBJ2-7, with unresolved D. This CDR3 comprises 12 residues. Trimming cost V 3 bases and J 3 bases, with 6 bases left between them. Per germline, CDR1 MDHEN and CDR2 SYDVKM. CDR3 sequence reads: CASSFSRYEQYF. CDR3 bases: TGTGCCAGCAGTTTCTCCCGCTACGAGCAGTACTTC.

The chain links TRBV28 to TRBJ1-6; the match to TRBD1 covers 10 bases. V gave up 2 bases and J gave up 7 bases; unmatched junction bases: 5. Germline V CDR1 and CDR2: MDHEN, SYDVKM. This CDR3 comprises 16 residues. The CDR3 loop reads CASSLGTGANNSPLHF. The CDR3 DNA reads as TGTGCCAGCAGTTTAGGGACAGGGGCAAACAATTCACCCCTCCACTTT.

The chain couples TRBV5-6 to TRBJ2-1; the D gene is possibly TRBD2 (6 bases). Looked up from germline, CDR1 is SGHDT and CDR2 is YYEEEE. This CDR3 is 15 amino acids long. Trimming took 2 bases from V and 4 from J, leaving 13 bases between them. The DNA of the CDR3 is TGTGCCAGCAGCTTAGGCGGGACGGCTTACAATGAGCAGTTCTTC. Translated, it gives CASSLGGTAYNEQFF.

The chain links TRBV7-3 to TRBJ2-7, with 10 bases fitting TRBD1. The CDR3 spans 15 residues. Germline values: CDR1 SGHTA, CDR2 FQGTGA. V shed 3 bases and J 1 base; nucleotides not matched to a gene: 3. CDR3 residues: CASSFGTGDSYEQYF. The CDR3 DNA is TGTGCCAGCAGCTTCGGGACAGGGGATTCCTACGAGCAGTACTTC.

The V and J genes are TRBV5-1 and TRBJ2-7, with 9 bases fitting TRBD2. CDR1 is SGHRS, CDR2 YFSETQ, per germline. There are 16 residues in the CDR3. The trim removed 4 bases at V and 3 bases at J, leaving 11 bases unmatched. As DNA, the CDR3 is TGCGCCAGCAGCAAACCTAGACTAGCGGACAACTACGAGCAGTACTTC. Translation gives CASSKPRLADNYEQYF.

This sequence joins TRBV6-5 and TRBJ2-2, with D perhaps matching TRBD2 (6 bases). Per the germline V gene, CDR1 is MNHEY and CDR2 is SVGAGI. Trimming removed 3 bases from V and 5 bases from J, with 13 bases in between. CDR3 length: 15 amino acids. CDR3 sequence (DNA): TGTGCCAGCAGTTATGGGCGGGGATGGACCGGGGAGCTGTTTTTT. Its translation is CASSYGRGWTGELFF.